This T cell receptor beta chain was documented in a study of blood T cell repertoires in COVID-19. Study in general: Researchers got acute and convalescent COVID-19 samples from the United States, Italy and Spain. PBMCs, B-cell-depleted T cells, or T cells provided the cDNA or gDNA that made up the material.

Produced via immunoSEQ multiplex PCR; TCRdb's table is partial and in-frame only. The sample lists around 310,000 clones, almost 90% seen once, with around 0.98% in the top ten. The CDR3 contains 18 residues. The V segment lost 0 bases and the J segment 3 bases; nucleotides outside the gene matches: 11. CDR1 is MNHEY and CDR2 is SVGEGT in the germline V gene. This TCR came from a middle-aged woman with COVID-19, enrolled during active disease. The source material was peripheral blood. The chain joins TRBV6-2 or TRBV6-3 to TRBJ1-5; 7 bases align to TRBD1. CDR3 DNA: TGTGCCAGCAGTTACTCGTACCGACAGGGCGATTTCAATCAGCCCCAGCATTTT. It specifies CASSYSYRQGDFNQPQHF.